The entry that follows covers one T cell receptor (beta chain) sequence. Its antigen specificity is not known. It has no much larger one-base neighbor in the sample; base qualities were not kept. Additional DNA sequences in this sample encode the identical CDR3. The method behind the library was the immunoSEQ multiplex PCR assay. DNA from the CD4+ T cells that had been cultured and isolated underwent TCR beta CDR3 sequencing. Turning to the authors' computational methods: The analysis removed non-productive TCR sequences, trimmed reads to the CDR3 region, and retained only CDR3s that were 7 or more amino acids long. Antigen-specific clonotypes were identified with the MANAFEST web app by comparing expansion in peptide wells against reference cultures. For clones to be considered positive, expansion at FDR<0.05 versus reference and all other wells, an odds ratio above 5, and a frequency above 0.1% in two replicate wells were required. A clonotype was called cross-reactive if it was significantly expanded both in SARS-CoV-2 spike wells and in at least one common cold coronavirus spike condition. Levenshtein distance calculated with the stringdist R package was used to assess CDR3 similarity, and unrooted trees were constructed with ape in R 3.6.1. The table comes from immuneACCESS by way of TCRdb, which keeps in-frame sequences with V and J called. Part of the clones is missing from these tables; in studies checked, under half for an unresolved V gene and the rest for unknown reasons. The DNA was the basis for D and trimming; V, J and clone size are from that table. This sample lists about 61,000 clones; roughly 80% were detected once. Jointly, the top ten make up about 2.4% of the sample.

To identify antigen-specific CD4+ T cell clonotypes by their expansion, the ViraFEST assay first stimulated PBMC with viral peptide pools and then applied TCR sequencing. After 10 days of culture, CD4+ T cells were isolated with the EasySep CD4+ T cell isolation kit. Healthy vaccine recipients had no prior SARS-CoV-2 infection, confirmed by negative nucleocapsid antibodies before and after vaccination. A few million PBMC per well were cultured with approximately 10 ug/ml peptides in IMDM containing 5% human AB serum, about 9 IU/ml IL-2 and gentamicin. Half of the culture medium was replaced with fresh IL-2-containing medium on days 3 and 7. Unless noted otherwise, every peptide stimulation condition was cultured in triplicate wells. Using Ficoll-Paque Plus gradient centrifugation, PBMC were separated from whole blood and then either used fresh or cryopreserved at -140C. The overlapping peptide pools covered the spike proteins of SARS-CoV-2 and of the common cold coronaviruses HCoV-NL63, HCoV-OC43 and HCoV-229E. The QIAamp micro DNA kit was used to extract genomic DNA from the cultured CD4+ T cells.

Taken from the germline V gene, the CDR1 and CDR2 loops are SGHTA and FQGTGA. V sheds 1 base and J sheds 2 bases, leaving 6 bases between their ends. The CDR3 measures 15 amino acids from cysteine to phenylalanine. Left in the record is the CDR3 DNA by itself, 45 bases read in frame from the first base. These data are taken from a study of vaccination effects on CD4 cells after COVID-19 (dated by TCRdb to the early 2020s). General notes on the study: Two doses of either the BNT162b2 or the mRNA-1273 mRNA SARS-CoV-2 vaccine were administered to participants. Cultures from other donors in the study were sequenced with the Oncomine TCR Beta short-read assay on an Illumina iSeq 100. SARS-CoV-2 spike-specific CD4+ TCR repertoires were compared before and after mRNA vaccination in COVID-19 convalescent patients and in infection-naive vaccine recipients. Altogether, approximately 10 COVID-19 convalescent patients and several SARS-CoV-2-naive healthy vaccine recipients made up the full study. Overall results and qualifications from the work: Clones induced by infection and clones induced by vaccination both contracted markedly at late timepoints after vaccination, which fits with T cell responses waning over time. The study was limited by a small number of convalescent patients, and early post-infection timepoints were lacking. Among healthy vaccine recipients, nearly all vaccine-induced clones were SARS-CoV-2 mono-reactive, and only 1 of 255 was cross-reactive with common cold coronaviruses.

The chain was built from TRBV7-3 and TRBJ2-6; the D gene is unclear. Sequencing was performed on CD4+ T cells from PBMCs cultured with HCoV-229E spike peptides, taken before COVID-19 vaccination. Taken with the paper, the label for cell subset or site translates to: HCoV-229E spike overlapping peptide pool stimulation. The source of this sequence is a human donor who received a COVID-19 vaccine. The DNA sequence is as follows: TGTGCCAGCAGCTTAATGGGTGCTGGGGCCAACGTCCTGACTTTC. It specifies CASSLMGAGANVLTF. Where the CDR3 stops, the reference TRBV7-3 and TRBJ2-6 genes take over; the full variable domain is GAGVSQTPSNKVTEKGKYVELRCDPISGHTALYWYRQSLGQGPEFLIYFQGTGAADDSGLPNDRFFAVRPEGSVSTLKIQRTERGDSAVYLCASSLMGAGANVLTFGAGSRLTVL.